Listed below are T cell receptor beta chains from one sample, sequenced in a study of OX40 agonist ivuxolimab in advanced cancers. TCRdb's table, derived via immunoSEQ multiplex PCR, lists solely in-frame clones and lacks some. The sample yields 80,000 or so clones, 90% to 95% seen once. Sample: CD4+ or CD8+ T cells sorted from blood, taken in a trial of the OX40 agonist ivuxolimab. These receptors were taken from an adult with an advanced solid tumor such as melanoma, head and neck, liver or kidney cancer. Both conserved end residues are part of each CDR3. The order of the fields is V gene, J gene, clone size, D gene, CDR3 protein, CDR3 DNA. The D gene is left open where the match is weak. Clone size is given for some rows only: seen once, a few or many times, or a class if the clone is expanded.

TRBV2	TRBJ2-3	NA	NA	CASSLDSGQVNTQYF	TGTGCCAGCAGTTTGGACAGCGGGCAAGTTAATACGCAGTATTTT
TRBV7-9	TRBJ2-5	NA	TRBD1	CASSQLGTGRETQYF	TGTGCCAGCAGCCAACTAGGGACAGGGAGGGAGACCCAGTACTTC
TRBV7-2	TRBJ2-1	NA	NA	CASSSAVAEAYNEQFF	TGTGCCAGCAGCTCAGCCGTGGCGGAGGCCTACAATGAGCAGTTCTTC
TRBV7-2	TRBJ1-4	NA	NA	CASSLARANEKLFF	TGTGCCAGCAGCTTAGCTCGAGCTAATGAAAAACTGTTTTTT
TRBV11-1	TRBJ1-1	NA	TRBD1	CASSRDRVSEAFF	TGTGCCAGCAGCCGAGACAGGGTGAGTGAAGCTTTCTTT
TRBV18	TRBJ2-2	NA	TRBD2	CASSPPGLAGRELFF	TGTGCCAGCTCACCCCCGGGACTAGCGGGCCGGGAGCTGTTTTTT
TRBV6-1	TRBJ1-5	NA	NA	CASSDRLDRQPQHF	TGTGCCAGCAGTGATCGTCTGGACCGCCAGCCCCAGCATTTT
TRBV18	TRBJ2-1	NA	TRBD2	CASSIPTSGLYNEQFF	TGTGCCAGCTCAATCCCGACTAGCGGGCTCTACAATGAGCAGTTCTTC
TRBV18	TRBJ2-5	few	NA	CASSPPNQETQYF	TGTGCCAGCTCACCACCGAACCAAGAGACCCAGTACTTC
TRBV14	TRBJ1-1	NA	NA	CASREQANTEAFF	TGTGCCAGCAGAGAACAGGCTAACACTGAAGCTTTCTTT
TRBV27	TRBJ2-1	NA	NA	CASRRDGSYNEQFF	TGTGCCAGCAGGCGGGACGGCTCCTACAATGAGCAGTTCTTC